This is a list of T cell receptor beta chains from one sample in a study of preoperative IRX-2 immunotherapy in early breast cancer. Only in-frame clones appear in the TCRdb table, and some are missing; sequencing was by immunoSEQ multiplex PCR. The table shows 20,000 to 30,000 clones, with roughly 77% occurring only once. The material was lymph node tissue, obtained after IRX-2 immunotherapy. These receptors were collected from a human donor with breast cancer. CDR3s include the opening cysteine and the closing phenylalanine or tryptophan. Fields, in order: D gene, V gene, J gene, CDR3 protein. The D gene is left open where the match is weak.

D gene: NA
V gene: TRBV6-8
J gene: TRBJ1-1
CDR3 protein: CASSLGGGVDTEAFF

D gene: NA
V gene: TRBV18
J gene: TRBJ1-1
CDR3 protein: CASSPRRGRELMNTEAFF

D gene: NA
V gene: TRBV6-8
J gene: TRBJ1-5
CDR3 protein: CASMTESGNQPQHF

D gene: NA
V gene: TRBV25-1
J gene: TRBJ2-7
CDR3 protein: CASSYTGYEQYF

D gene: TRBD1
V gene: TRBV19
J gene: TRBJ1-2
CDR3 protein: CASSRDREGGYTF

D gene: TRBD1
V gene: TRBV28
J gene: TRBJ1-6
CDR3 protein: CASSLNRGTNSPLHF

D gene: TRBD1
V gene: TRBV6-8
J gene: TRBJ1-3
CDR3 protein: CASSAGQGAHTIYF

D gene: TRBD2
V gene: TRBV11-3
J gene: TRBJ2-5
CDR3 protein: CASRLGTSGGETQYF

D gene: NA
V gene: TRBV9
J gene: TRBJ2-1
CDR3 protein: CASSDHLLGSYNEQFF

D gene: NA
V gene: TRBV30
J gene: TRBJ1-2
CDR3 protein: CAWTYPGGTSYGYTF

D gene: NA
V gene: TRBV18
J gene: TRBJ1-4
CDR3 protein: CASSPQTNEKLFF

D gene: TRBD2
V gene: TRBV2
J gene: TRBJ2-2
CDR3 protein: CARETSGGTTGELFF

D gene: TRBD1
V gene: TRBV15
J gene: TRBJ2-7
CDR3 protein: CATSGGQGEGIYEQYF

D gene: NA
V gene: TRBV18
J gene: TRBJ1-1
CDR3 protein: CASSPELNTEAFF

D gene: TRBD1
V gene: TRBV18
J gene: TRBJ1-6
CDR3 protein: CASSPGQGFSPLHF

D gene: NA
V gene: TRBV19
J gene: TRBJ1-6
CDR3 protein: CASSSHINSPLHF

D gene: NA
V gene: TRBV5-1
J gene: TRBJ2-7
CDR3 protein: CASSPRSQGDYEQYF

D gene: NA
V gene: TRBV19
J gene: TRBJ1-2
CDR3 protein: CASIGGGHYGYTF

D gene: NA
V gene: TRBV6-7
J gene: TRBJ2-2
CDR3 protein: CASSYMRDLPTGELFF

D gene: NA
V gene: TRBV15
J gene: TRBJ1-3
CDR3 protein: CATSRDRGSGNTIYF

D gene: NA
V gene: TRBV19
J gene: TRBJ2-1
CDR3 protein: CASSTQNEQFF

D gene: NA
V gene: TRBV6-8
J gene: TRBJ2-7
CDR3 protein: CASSPGALYEQYF

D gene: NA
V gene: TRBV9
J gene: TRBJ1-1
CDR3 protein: CASSVGPTEAFF

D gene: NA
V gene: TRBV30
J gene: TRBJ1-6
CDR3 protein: CAWSSGRSSPLHF

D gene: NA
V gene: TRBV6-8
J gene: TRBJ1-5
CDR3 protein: CASRTFGGQPQHF

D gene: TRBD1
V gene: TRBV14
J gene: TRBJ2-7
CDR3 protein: CASSHKSGQLYEQYF

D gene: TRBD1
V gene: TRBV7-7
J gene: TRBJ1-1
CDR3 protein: CASGTVRGYMNTEAFF

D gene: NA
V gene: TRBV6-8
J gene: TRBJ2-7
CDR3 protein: CASSKDNSYEQYF

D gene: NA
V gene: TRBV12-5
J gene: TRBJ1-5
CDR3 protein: CASASPRGGDDQPQHF

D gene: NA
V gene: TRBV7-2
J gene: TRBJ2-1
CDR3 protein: CASSLNSVDEQFF

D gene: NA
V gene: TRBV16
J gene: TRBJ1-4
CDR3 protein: CASGSTDNEKLFF

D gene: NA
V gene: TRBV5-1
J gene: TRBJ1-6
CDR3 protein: CASSLELALKPNSPLHF

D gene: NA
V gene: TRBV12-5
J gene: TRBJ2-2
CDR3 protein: CASGDVRTTGELFF

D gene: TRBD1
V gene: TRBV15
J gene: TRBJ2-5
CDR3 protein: CATSGDRGRETQYF

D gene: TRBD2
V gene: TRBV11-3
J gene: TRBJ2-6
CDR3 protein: CASTLRGAGANVLTF

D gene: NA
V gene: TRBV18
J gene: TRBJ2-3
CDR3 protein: CASSRGPGSTDTQYF

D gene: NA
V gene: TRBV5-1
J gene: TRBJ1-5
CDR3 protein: CASRRAPGSNQPQHF

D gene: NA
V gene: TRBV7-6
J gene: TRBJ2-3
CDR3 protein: CASSLGTGTDSDTQYF

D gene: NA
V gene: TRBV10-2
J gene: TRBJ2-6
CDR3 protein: CASSEQGVNVLTF

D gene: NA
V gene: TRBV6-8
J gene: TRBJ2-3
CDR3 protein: CASSYGRVRDTQYF

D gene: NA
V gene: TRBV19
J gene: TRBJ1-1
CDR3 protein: CASSIVANTEAFF

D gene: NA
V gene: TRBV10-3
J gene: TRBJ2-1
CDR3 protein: CAIKPSSNEQFF

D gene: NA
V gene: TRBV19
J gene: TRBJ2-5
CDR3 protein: CASSATIQETQYF

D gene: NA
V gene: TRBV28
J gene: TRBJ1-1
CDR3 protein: CASTTGGQLGTEAFF

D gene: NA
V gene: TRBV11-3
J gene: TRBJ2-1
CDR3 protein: CASSLGGSSNEQFF

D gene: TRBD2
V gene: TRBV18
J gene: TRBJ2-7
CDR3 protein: CASSPEGSGGAAEQYF

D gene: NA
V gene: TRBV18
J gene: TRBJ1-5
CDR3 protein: CTSSPNQGLDQPQHF

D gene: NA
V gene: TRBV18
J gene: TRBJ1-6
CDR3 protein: CASSLLDGASGSPLHF

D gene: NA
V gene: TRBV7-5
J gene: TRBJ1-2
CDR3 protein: CASSFTGLGADGYTF

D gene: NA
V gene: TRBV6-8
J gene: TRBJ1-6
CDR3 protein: CASSDQRGNSPLHF

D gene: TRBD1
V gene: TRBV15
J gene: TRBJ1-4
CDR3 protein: CATSSGGQGKEKLFF

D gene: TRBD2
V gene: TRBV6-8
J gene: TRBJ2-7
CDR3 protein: CATRGGNSYEQYF

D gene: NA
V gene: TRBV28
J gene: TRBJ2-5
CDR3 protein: CASSLAISETQYF

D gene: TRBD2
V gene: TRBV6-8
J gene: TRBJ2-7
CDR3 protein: CASKGLAGGFREQYF

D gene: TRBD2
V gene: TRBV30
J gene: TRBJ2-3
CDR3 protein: CAWSPMTSGSRNYTQYF

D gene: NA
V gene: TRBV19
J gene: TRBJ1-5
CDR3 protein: CASTSGGYSVSNQPQHF

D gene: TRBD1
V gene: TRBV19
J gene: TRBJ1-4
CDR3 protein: CASSMGDRVNEKLFF

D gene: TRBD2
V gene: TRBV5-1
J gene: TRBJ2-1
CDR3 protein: CASSLEATSGGYNEQFF